Sequencing of this TCR beta chain was carried out in a study of blood T cell repertoires in COVID-19. Trimming removed 4 bases at V and 1 base at J, with 15 bases between. Germline V gives CDR1 SGHRS, CDR2 YFSETQ. CDR3 length: 16 residues. Per the original methods: How many nucleated cells were present was estimated from reference gene primer amplification. Some clones are missing from TCRdb's copy, which holds only in-frame ones; the method was immunoSEQ multiplex PCR. That table furnishes V, J and clone size, whereas the DNA furnished D and trimming. The data contain 300,000 to 450,000 clones, around 87% of them singletons.

What was sequenced was PBMCs or T cells enriched from blood (not recorded which). J is TRBJ1-3 and V is TRBV5-1, with D hard to call. The receptor comes from a man aged 25 to 45 who had recovered from COVID-19. Here the CDR3 DNA reads TGCGCCAGCAGCCGAGACGAGGGTATTTCTGGAAACACCATATATTTT. Its translation: CASSRDEGISGNTIYF. Filled out from reference TRBV5-1 and TRBJ1-3, the complete variable domain reads KAGVTQTPRYLIKTRGQQVTLSCSPISGHRSVSWYQQTPGQGLQFLFEYFSETQRNKGNFPGRFSGRQFSNSRSEMNVSTLELGDSALYLCASSRDEGISGNTIYFGEGSWLTVV.